Listed below are T cell receptor beta chains from one sample, sequenced in a study of response to subunit inactivated influenza vaccine. One entry per CDR3 protein, called by TCRdb with MiXCR from the RT-PCR reads. The sample carries about 620,000 distinct CDR3 sequences, 10% to 15% recorded once. This sample comprised PBMCs from blood, obtained on the day of vaccination. The receptor source for this set is a man over 45 who received an inactivated influenza vaccine. Each CDR3 is given with its conserved first and last residue. Each record gives: D gene, CDR3 length, clone size, J gene, V gene, CDR3 protein, CDR3 DNA. D genes are given only for firm matches. Clone sizes are given selectively: once, few, many, or a class where the clone is expanded.

>NA|18|many|TRBJ2-4|TRBV29-1
CSVARDQLYPRAKNIQYF
TGCAGCGTTGCCAGGGATCAACTTTATCCCAGGGCCAAAAACATTCAGTACTTC
>TRBD2|18|few|TRBJ2-1|TRBV4-3
CASSQELAPRYSYNEQFF
TGCGCCAGCAGCCAAGAACTAGCGCCCCGCTACTCCTACAATGAGCAGTTCTTC
>NA|14|many|TRBJ2-4|TRBV20-1
CSAIGHQGLVIQYF
TGCAGTGCTATCGGACACCAGGGTTTGGTCATTCAGTACTTC
>TRBD2|20|NA|TRBJ2-2|TRBV19
CASRTRLAGGPGKNTGELFF
TGTGCCAGTAGAACGCGACTAGCGGGGGGCCCGGGCAAGAACACCGGGGAGCTGTTTTTT
>TRBD2|14|many|TRBJ2-1|TRBV7-2
CASSASREVSEQFF
TGTGCCAGCAGCGCGAGTCGGGAGGTCAGTGAGCAGTTCTTC
>NA|14|few|TRBJ1-1|TRBV20-1
CSARAGSMNTEAFF
TGCAGTGCTCGCGCTGGATCCATGAACACTGAAGCTTTCTTT
>NA|14|few|TRBJ2-7|TRBV20-1
CSASEGRNFTEQYF
TGCAGTGCATCAGAGGGACGGAATTTTACGGAGCAGTACTTC
>NA|14|NA|TRBJ2-6|TRBV18
CASSLKEGANVLTF
TGTGCCAGCTCACTAAAAGAGGGAGCCAACGTCCTGACTTTC
>NA|15|many|TRBJ2-1|TRBV15
CATSRVSGVIDEQFF
TGTGCCACCAGCAGAGTTTCAGGGGTAATTGATGAGCAGTTCTTC
>TRBD1|14|many|TRBJ2-7|TRBV5-5
CASSLGTGGSEQYF
TGTGCCAGCAGCTTGGGGACAGGGGGCTCCGAGCAGTACTTC
>NA|17|few|TRBJ2-6|TRBV12-3/TRBV12-4
CASSPRTRSSGANVLTF
TGTGCCAGCAGCCCCAGGACTCGTAGCTCTGGGGCCAACGTCCTGACTTTC
>TRBD1|18|NA|TRBJ2-2|TRBV12-3/TRBV12-4
CASRAGLGQGKNTGELFF
TGTGCCAGCAGAGCGGGACTGGGACAGGGGAAAAACACCGGGGAGCTGTTTTTT
>NA|12|few|TRBJ2-1|TRBV29-1
CSTRDSKLEQFF
TGCAGCACCCGGGACTCGAAACTTGAGCAGTTCTTC
>TRBD2|16|few|TRBJ2-7|TRBV6-5
CASSYSRGTSGILPYF
TGTGCCAGCAGTTACTCGCGGGGGACTAGCGGGATCCTACCGTACTTC
>TRBD1|15|NA|TRBJ2-7|TRBV5-1
CASSLGGTVRPEQYF
TGCGCCAGCAGCTTGGGTGGGACAGTCAGGCCCGAGCAGTACTTC
>TRBD1|15|few|TRBJ2-3|TRBV5-1
CASSLRGQGGDTQYF
TGCGCCAGCAGCTTGCGGGGACAGGGAGGGGATACGCAGTATTTT
>NA|14|NA|TRBJ2-3|TRBV6-5
CASSYVPGLDTQYF
TGTGCCAGCAGTTACGTTCCAGGGCTGGATACGCAGTATTTT
>TRBD1|13|NA|TRBJ2-1|TRBV6-2/TRBV6-3
CASSYWDRDEQFF
TGTGCCAGCAGTTATTGGGACAGGGATGAGCAGTTCTTC
>NA|13|few|TRBJ1-1|TRBV29-1
CSVEKGLNTEAFF
TGCAGCGTTGAAAAGGGATTGAACACTGAAGCTTTCTTT
>NA|13|few|TRBJ2-7|TRBV20-1
CSARVQGTYDQYF
TGCAGTGCTAGGGTACAGGGCACCTACGATCAGTACTTC
>NA|15|many|TRBJ2-3|TRBV29-1
CSVERKNVTPHTQYF
TGCAGCGTTGAGCGGAAAAACGTGACACCACATACGCAGTATTTT
>NA|15|NA|TRBJ2-5|TRBV11-2
CASSLVVPRVETQYF
TGTGCCAGCAGCTTAGTCGTCCCACGGGTAGAGACCCAGTACTTC
>TRBD2|17|many|TRBJ2-3|TRBV3-1
CASTQTRLATSTDTQYF
TGTGCCAGCACCCAGACCCGACTAGCGACTAGCACAGATACGCAGTATTTT
>NA|17|few|TRBJ2-5|TRBV11-2
CASSLSRPWGARETQYF
TGTGCCAGCAGCTTATCCCGACCGTGGGGGGCGCGGGAGACCCAGTACTTC
>TRBD2|15|many|TRBJ2-1|TRBV29-1
CSVEDRLAGHNEQFF
TGCAGCGTTGAAGATCGGCTAGCGGGACACAATGAGCAGTTCTTC
>NA|14|few|TRBJ2-3|TRBV7-9
CASSLILGTDTQYF
TGTGCCAGCAGCTTAATCTTGGGAACAGATACGCAGTATTTT
>NA|14|NA|TRBJ2-7|TRBV4-3
CASSQDNSGYEQYF
TGCGCCAGCAGCCAGGACAACTCGGGTTACGAGCAGTACTTC
>NA|14|NA|TRBJ1-4|TRBV15
CATSSRGGDEKLFF
TGTGCCACCAGCTCGCGGGGAGGGGATGAAAAACTGTTTTTT
>NA|15|NA|TRBJ2-2|TRBV7-8
CASSTLGRTTGELFF
TGTGCCAGCAGTACCCTGGGGCGTACCACCGGGGAGCTGTTTTTT
>NA|14|few|TRBJ2-1|TRBV5-1
CASSLMSSTNEQFF
TGCGCCAGCAGCTTGATGTCTAGCACCAATGAGCAGTTCTTC
>TRBD2|15|many|TRBJ2-1|TRBV20-1
CSASGAGGTYNEQFF
TGCAGTGCTAGCGGGGCGGGGGGTACCTACAATGAGCAGTTCTTC
>NA|13|few|TRBJ1-2|TRBV6-5
CASSYEIYYGYTF
TGTGCCAGCAGTTACGAAATCTACTATGGCTACACCTTC
>TRBD1|12|many|TRBJ2-4|TRBV29-1
CSVGTGGNIQYF
TGCAGCGTTGGTACAGGGGGAAACATTCAGTACTTC
>TRBD2|23|NA|TRBJ2-3|TRBV4-2
CASSPDGSSGTSDLEGETDTQYF
TGTGCCAGCAGCCCGGACGGATCGTCCGGGACTAGCGACTTAGAGGGGGAGACAGATACGCAGTATTTT
>TRBD1|12|many|TRBJ1-1|TRBV29-1
CSVLRDSFVAFF
TGCAGCGTCCTCCGGGACAGCTTTGTTGCTTTCTTT
>TRBD2|16|few|TRBJ2-5|TRBV7-7
CASSRGLAGFQETQYF
TGTGCTAGCAGCCGGGGACTAGCGGGGTTCCAAGAGACCCAGTACTTC
>NA|18|few|TRBJ2-2|TRBV5-1
CASSVRKGRQMDTGELFF
TGCGCCAGCAGCGTTCGTAAAGGGAGACAAATGGACACCGGGGAGCTGTTTTTT
>NA|11|few|TRBJ1-1|TRBV3-1
CASSQDSGAFF
TGTGCCAGCAGCCAAGACTCCGGCGCTTTCTTT
>NA|14|few|TRBJ2-7|TRBV13
CASTQGGWGVEQYF
TGTGCCAGCACTCAAGGGGGGTGGGGGGTCGAGCAGTACTTC
>TRBD2|14|many|TRBJ2-3|TRBV25-1
CASSEAGGTDTQYF
TGTGCCAGCAGTGAAGCGGGGGGCACAGATACGCAGTATTTT
>NA|15|few|TRBJ1-1|TRBV7-9
CASSLDEGVNTEAFF
TGTGCCAGCAGCTTAGATGAGGGGGTGAACACTGAAGCTTTCTTT
>TRBD1|16|NA|TRBJ2-2|TRBV6-2/TRBV6-3
CASSSYRDRDAGELFF
TGTGCCAGCAGTTCCTACCGGGACAGGGACGCCGGGGAGCTGTTTTTT
>NA|16|many|TRBJ1-6|TRBV12-3/TRBV12-4
CASSLDGWEGSSPLHF
TGTGCCAGCAGTTTAGATGGGTGGGAAGGGAGTTCACCCCTCCACTTT
>NA|15|many|TRBJ2-7|TRBV4-3
CASSQVYSGAYEQYF
TGCGCCAGCAGCCAAGTCTACTCAGGCGCCTACGAGCAGTACTTC
>TRBD1|15|many|TRBJ2-5|TRBV5-1
CASSGSDRATKTQYF
TGCGCCAGCAGCGGATCAGACAGGGCTACGAAGACCCAGTACTTC
>TRBD2|15|NA|TRBJ2-2|TRBV12-3/TRBV12-4
CASRRGGRRTGELFF
TGTGCCAGCAGGCGCGGGGGGCGGCGGACCGGGGAGCTGTTTTTT
>NA|13|NA|TRBJ2-3|TRBV19
CASSMLTMDTQYF
TGTGCCAGTAGTATGTTGACAATGGATACGCAGTATTTT
>NA|13|once|TRBJ2-5|TRBV10-3
CAISVSAEETQYF
TGTGCCATCAGTGTGTCAGCAGAAGAGACCCAGTACTTC
>TRBD2|15|NA|TRBJ2-1|TRBV12-3/TRBV12-4
CASSLEGLAVNEQFF
TGTGCCAGCAGTTTAGAGGGACTAGCGGTTAATGAGCAGTTCTTC
>NA|12|NA|TRBJ2-1|TRBV20-1
CSASNLPNEQFF
TGCAGTGCTAGTAACCTGCCCAATGAGCAGTTCTTC
>NA|14|NA|TRBJ2-1|TRBV6-2/TRBV6-3
CASSYPIQNNEQFF
TGTGCCAGCAGTTATCCGATACAGAACAATGAGCAGTTCTTC
>NA|13|many|TRBJ1-2|TRBV27
CASSLGRSYGYTF
TGTGCCAGCAGTTTAGGGCGGTCCTATGGCTACACCTTC